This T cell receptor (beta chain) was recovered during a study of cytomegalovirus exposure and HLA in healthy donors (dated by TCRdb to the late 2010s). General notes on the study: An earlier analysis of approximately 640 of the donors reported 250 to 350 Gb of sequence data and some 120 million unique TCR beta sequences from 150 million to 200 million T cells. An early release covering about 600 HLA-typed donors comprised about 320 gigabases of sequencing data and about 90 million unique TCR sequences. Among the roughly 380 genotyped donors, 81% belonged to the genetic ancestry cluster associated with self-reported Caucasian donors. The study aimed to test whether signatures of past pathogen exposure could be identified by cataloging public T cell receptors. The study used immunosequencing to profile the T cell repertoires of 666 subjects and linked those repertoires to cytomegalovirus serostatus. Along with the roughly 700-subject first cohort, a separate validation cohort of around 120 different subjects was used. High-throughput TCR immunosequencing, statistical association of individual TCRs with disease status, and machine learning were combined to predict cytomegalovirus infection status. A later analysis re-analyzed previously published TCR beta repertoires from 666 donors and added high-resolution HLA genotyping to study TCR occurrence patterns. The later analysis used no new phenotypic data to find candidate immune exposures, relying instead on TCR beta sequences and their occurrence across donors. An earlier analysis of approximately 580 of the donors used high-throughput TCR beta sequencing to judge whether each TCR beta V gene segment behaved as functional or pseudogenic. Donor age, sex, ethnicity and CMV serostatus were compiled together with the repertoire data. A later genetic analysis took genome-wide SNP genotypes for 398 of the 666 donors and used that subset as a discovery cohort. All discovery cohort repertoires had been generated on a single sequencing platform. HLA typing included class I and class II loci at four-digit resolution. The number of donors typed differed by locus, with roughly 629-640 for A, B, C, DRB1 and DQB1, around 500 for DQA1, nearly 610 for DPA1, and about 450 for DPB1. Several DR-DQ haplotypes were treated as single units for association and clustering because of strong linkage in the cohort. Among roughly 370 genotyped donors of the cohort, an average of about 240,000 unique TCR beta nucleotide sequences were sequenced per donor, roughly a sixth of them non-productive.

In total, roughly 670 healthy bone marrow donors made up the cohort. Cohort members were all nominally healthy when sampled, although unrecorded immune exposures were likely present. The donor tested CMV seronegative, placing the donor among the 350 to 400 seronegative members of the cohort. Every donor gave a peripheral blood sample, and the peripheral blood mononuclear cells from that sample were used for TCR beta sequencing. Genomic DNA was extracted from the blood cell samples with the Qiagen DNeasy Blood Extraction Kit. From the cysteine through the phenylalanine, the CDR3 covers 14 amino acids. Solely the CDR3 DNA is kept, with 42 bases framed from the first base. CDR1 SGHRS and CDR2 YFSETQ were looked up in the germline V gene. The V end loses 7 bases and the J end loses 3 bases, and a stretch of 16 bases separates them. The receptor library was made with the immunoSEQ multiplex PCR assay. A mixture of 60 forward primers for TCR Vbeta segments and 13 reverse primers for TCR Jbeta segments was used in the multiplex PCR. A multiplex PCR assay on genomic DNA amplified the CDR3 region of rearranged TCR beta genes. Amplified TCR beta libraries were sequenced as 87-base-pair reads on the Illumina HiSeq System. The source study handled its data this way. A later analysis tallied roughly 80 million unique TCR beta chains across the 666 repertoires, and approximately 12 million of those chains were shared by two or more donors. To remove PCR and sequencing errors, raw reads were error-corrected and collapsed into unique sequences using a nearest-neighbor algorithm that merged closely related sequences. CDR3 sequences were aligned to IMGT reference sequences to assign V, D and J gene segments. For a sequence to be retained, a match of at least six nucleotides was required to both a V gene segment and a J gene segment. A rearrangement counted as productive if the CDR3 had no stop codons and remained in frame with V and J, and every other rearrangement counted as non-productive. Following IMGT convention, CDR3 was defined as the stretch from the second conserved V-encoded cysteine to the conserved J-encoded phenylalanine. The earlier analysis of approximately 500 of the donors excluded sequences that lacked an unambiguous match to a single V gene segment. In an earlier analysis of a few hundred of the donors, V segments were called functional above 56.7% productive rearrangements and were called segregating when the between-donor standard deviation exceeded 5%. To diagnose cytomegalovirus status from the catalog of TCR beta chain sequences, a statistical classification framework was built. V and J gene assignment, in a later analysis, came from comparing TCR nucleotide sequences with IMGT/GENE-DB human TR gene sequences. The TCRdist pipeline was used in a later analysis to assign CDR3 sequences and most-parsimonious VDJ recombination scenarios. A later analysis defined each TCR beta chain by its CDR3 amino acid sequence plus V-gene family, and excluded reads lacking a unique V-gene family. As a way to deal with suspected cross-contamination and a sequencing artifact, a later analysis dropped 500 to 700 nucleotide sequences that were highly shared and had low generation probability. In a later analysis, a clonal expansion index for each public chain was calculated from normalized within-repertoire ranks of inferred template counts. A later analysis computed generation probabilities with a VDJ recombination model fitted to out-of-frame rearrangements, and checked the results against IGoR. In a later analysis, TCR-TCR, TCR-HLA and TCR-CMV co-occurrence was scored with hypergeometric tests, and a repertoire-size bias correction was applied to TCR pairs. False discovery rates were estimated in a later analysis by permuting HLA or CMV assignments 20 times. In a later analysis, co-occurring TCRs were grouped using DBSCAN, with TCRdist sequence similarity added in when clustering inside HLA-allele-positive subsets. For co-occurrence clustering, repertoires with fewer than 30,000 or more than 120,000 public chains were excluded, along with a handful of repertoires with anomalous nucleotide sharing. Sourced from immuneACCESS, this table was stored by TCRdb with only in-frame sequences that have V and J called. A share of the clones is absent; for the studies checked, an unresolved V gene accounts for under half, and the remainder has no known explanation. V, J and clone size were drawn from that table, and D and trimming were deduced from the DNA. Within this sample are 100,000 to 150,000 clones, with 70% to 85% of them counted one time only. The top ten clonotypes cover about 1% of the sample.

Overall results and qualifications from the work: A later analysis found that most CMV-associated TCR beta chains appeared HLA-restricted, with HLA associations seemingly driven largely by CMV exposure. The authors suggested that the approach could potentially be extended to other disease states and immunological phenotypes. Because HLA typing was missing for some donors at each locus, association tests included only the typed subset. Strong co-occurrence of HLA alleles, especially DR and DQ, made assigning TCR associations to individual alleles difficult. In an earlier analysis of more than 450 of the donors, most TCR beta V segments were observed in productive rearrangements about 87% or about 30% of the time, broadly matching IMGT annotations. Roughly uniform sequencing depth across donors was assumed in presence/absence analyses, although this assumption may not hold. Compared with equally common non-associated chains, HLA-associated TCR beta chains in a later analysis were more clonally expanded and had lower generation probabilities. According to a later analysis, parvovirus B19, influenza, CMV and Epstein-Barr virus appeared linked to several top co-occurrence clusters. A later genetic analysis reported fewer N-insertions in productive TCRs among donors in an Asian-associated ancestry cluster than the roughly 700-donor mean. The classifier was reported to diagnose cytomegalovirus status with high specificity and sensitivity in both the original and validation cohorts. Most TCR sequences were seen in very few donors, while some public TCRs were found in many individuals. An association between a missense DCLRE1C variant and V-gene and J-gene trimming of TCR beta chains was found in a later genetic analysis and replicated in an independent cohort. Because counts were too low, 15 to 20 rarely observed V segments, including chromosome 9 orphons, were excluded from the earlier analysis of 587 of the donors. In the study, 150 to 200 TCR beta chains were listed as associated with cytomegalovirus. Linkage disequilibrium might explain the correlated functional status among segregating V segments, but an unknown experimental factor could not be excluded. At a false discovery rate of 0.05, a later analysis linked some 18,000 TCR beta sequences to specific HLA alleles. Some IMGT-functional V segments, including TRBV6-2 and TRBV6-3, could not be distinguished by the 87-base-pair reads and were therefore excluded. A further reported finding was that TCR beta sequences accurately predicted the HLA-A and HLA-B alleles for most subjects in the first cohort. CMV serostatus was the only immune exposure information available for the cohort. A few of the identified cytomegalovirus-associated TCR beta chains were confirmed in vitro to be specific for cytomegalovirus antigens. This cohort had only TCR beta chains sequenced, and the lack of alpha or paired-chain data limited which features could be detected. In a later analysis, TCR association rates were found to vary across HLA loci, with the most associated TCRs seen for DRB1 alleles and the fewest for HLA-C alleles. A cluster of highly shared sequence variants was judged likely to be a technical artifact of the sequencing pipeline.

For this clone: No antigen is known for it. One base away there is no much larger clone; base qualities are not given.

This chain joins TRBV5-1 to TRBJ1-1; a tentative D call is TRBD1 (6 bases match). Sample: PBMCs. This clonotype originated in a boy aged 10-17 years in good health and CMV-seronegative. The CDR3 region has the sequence CASGNRDEYTEAFF. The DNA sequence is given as TGCGCCAGCGGGAACAGGGATGAGTACACTGAAGCTTTCTTT. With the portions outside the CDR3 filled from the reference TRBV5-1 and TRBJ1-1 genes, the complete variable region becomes KAGVTQTPRYLIKTRGQQVTLSCSPISGHRSVSWYQQTPGQGLQFLFEYFSETQRNKGNFPGRFSGRQFSNSRSEMNVSTLELGDSALYLCASGNRDEYTEAFFGQGTRLTVV.